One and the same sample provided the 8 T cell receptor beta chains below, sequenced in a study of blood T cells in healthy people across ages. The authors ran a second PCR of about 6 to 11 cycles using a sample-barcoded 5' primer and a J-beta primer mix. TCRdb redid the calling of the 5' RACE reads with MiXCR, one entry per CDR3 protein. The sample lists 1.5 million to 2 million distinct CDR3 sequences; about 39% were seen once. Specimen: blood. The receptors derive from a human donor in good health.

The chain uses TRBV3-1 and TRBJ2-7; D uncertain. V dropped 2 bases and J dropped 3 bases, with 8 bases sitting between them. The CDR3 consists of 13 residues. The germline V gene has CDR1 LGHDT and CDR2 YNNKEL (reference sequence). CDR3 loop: CASSQRMNYEQYF. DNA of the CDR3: TGTGCCAGCAGCCAAAGGATGAACTACGAGCAGTACTTC.

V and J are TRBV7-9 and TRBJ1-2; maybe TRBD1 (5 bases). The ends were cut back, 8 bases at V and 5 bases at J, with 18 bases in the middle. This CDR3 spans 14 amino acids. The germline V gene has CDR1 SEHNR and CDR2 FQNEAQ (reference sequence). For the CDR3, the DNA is TGTGCCAGCGGCTCGCCGGTGACAGAATATGGCTACACCTTC. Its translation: CASGSPVTEYGYTF.

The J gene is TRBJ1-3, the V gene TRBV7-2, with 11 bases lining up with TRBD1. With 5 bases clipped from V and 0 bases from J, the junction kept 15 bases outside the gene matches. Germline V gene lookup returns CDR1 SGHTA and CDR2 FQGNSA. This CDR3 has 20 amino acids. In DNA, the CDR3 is TGTGCCAGCAGCACAGGACAGGGGGCGGCAAGATACGTCTCTGGAAACACCATATATTTT. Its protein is CASSTGQGAARYVSGNTIYF.

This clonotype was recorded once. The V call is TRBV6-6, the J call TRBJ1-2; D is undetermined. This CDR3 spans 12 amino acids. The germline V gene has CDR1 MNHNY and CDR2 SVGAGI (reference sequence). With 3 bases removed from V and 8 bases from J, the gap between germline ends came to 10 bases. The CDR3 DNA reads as TGTGCCAGCAGTTATGGAGAGAGCGGCTACACCTTC. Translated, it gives CASSYGESGYTF.

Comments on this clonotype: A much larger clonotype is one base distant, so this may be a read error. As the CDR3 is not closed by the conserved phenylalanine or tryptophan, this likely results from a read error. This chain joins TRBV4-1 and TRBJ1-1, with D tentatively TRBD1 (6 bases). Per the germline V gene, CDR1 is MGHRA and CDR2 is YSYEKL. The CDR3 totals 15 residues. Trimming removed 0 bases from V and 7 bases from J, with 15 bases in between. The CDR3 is CASSQDRNRVYEAFV. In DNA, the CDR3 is TGCGCCAGCAGCCAAGATCGGAACAGGGTCTATGAAGCTTTCGTT.

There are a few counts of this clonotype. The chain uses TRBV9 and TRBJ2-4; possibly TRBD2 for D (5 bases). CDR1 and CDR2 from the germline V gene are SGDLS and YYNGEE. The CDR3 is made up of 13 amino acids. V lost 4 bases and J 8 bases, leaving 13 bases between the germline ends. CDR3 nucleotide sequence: TGTGCCAGCAGCCACCCTGAGGGCCACATTCAGTACTTC. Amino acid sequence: CASSHPEGHIQYF. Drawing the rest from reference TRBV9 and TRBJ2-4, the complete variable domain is DSGVTQTPKHLITATGQRVTLRCSPRSGDLSVYWYQQSLDQGLQFLIQYYNGEERAKGNILERFSAQQFPDLHSELNLSSLELGDSALYFCASSHPEGHIQYFGAGTRLSVL.

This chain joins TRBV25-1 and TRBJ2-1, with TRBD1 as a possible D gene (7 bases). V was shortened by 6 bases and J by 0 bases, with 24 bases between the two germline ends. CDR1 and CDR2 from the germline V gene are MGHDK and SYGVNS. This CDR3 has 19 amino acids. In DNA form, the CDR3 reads TGTGCCAGCAGGGGAGGAGGGGGCCCGAACACGAGCTCCTACAATGAGCAGTTCTTC. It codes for CASRGGGGPNTSSYNEQFF.

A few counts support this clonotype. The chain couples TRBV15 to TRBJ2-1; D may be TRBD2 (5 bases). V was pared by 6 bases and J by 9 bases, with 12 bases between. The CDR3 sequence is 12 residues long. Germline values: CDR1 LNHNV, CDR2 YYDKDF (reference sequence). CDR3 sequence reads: CATSYGLGEQFF. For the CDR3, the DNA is TGTGCCACCAGTTATGGACTGGGTGAGCAGTTCTTC.